The T cell receptor beta chain under discussion was sequenced for a study of blood T cell repertoires in COVID-19. In the source study's methods: Cell counts per sample came from amplifying reference gene primers. Produced via immunoSEQ multiplex PCR; TCRdb's table is partial and in-frame only. V and J calls and clone size come straight from that table; D and trimming were deduced from the DNA. The top ten clones hold roughly 15% of a sample with about 150,000 clones, around 82% of them seen once. The CDR3 totals 12 residues. Trimming removed 10 bases from V and 5 bases from J, with 11 bases in between. The germline CDR1 and CDR2 sequences are MNHEY and SVGAGI.

The clonotype was recovered from a human donor with acute or convalescent COVID-19. The donor label of this sample is uncertain. The rearrangement uses TRBV6-5 and TRBJ1-4; D unresolved. Source material: peripheral blood. The CDR3 bases are TGTGCCACCTCAGGATCAAATGAAAAACTGTTTTTT. Translated: CATSGSNEKLFF.